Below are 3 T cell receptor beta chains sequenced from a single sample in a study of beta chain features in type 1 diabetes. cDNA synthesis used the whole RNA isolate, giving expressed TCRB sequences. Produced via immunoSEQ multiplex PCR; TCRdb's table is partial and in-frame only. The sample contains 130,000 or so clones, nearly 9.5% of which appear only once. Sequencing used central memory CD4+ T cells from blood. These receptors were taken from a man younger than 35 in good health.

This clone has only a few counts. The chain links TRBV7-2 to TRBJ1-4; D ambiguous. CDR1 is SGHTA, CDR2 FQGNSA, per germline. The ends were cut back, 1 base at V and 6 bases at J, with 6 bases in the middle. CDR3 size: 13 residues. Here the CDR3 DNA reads TGTGCCAGCAGCTTAGTAGCAGATGAAAAACTGTTTTTT. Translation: CASSLVADEKLFF. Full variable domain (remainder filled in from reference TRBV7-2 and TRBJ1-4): GAGVSQSPSNKVTEKGKDVELRCDPISGHTALYWYRQSLGQGLEFLIYFQGNSAPDKSGLPSDRFSAERTGGSVSTLTIQRTQQEDSAVYLCASSLVADEKLFFGSGTQLSVL.

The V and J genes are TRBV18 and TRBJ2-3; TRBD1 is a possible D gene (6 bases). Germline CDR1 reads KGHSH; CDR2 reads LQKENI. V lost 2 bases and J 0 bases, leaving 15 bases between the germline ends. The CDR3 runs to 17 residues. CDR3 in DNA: TGTGCCAGCTCACCAGGGACACCCATATCTAGCACAGATACGCAGTATTTT. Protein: CASSPGTPISSTDTQYF. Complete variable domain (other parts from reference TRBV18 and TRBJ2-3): NAGVMQNPRHLVRRRGQEARLRCSPMKGHSHVYWYRQLPEEGLKFMVYLQKENIIDESGMPKERFSAEFPKEGPSILRIQQVVRGDSAAYFCASSPGTPISSTDTQYFGPGTRLTVL.

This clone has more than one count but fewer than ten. The CDR3 protein is CASSRGTLQPQHF. The CDR3 DNA is TGTGCCAGCTCACGAGGGACACTCCAGCCCCAGCATTTT. The V and J genes are TRBV18 and TRBJ1-5, with a weak D call TRBD1 (6 bases). There are 13 residues in the CDR3. Trimming left V 4 bases short and J 7 bases short, with 11 bases between. Germline CDR1 reads KGHSH; CDR2 reads LQKENI.